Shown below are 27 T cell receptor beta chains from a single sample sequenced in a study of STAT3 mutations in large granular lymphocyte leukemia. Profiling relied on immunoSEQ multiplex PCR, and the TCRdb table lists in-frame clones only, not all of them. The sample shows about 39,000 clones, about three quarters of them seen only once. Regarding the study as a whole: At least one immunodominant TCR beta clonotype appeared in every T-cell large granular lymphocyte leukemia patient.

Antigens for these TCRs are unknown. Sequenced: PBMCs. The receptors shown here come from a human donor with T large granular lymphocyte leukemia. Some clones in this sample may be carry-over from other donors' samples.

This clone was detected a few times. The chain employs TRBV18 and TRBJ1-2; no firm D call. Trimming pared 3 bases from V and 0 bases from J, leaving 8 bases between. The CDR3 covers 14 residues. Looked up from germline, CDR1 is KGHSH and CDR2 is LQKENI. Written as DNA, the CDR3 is TGTGCCAGCTCACCTACAACTGCTAACTATGGCTACACCTTC. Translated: CASSPTTANYGYTF.

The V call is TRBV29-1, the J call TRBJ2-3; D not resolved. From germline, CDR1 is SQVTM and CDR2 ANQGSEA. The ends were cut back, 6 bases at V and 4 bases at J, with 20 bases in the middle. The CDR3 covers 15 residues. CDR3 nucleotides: TGCAGCGTCCTCACGGCCATAGCAGGTCCAGATACGCAGTATTTT. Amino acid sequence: CSVLTAIAGPDTQYF.

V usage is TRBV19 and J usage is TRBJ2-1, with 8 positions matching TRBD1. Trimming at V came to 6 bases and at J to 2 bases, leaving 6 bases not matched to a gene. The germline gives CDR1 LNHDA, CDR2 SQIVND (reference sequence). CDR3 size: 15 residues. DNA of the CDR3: TGTGCCAGTAGAAGGACAGGGTTGGCCTACAATGAGCAGTTCTTC. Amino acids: CASRRTGLAYNEQFF.

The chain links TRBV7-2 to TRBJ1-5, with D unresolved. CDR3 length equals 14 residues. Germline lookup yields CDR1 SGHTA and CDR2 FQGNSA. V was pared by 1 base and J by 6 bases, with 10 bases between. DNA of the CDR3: TGTGCCAGCAGCTTAGGGGATCGGGGTCAGCCCCAGCATTTT. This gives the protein CASSLGDRGQPQHF.

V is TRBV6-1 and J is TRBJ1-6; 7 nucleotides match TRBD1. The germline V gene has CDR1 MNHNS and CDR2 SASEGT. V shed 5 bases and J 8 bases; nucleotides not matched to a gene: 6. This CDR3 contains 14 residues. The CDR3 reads CASSTGVIDSPLHF. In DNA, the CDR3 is TGTGCCAGCAGTACAGGGGTAATCGATTCACCCCTCCACTTT.

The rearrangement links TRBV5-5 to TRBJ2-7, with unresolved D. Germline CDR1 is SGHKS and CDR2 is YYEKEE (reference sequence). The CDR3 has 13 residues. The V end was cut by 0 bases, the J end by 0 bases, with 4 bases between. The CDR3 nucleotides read TGTGCCAGCAGCTTGGTGACCTCCTACGAGCAGTACGTC. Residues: CASSLVTSYEQYV.

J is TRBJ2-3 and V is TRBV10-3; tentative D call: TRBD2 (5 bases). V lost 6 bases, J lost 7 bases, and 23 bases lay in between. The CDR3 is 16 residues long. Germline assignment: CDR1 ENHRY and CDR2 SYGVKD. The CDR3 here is CAISQDSSGTPYTQYF. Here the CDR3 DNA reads TGTGCCATCAGCCAAGATTCGTCGGGAACACCCTATACGCAGTATTTT.

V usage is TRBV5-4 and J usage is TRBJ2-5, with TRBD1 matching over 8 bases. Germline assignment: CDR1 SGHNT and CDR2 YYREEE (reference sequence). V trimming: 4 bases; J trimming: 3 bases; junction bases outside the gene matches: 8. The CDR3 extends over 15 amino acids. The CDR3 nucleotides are TGTGCCAGCAGCCCCGCAGGGGGCTGGGAAGAGACCCAGTACTTC. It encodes CASSPAGGWEETQYF. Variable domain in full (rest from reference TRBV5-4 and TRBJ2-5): ETGVTQSPTHLIKTRGQQVTLRCSSQSGHNTVSWYQQALGQGPQFIFQYYREEENGRGNFPPRFSGLQFPNYSSELNVNALELDDSALYLCASSPAGGWEETQYFGPGTRLLVL.

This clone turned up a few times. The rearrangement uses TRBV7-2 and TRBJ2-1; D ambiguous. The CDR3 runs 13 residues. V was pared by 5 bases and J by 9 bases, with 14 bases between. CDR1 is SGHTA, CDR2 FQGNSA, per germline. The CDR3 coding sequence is TGTGCCAGCAGCGCGAATCCGGTTTCTGAGCAGTTCTTC. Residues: CASSANPVSEQFF.

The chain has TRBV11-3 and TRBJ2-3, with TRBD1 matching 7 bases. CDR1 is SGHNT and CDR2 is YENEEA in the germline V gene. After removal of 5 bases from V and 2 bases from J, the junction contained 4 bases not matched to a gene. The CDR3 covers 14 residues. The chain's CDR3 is CASSLGTDTDTQYF. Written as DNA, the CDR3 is TGTGCCAGCAGCCTCGGGACAGACACAGATACGCAGTATTTT.

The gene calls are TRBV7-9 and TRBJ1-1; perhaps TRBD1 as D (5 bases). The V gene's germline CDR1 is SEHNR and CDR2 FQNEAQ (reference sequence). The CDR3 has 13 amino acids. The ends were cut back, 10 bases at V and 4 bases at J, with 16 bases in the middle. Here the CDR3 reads CATSGGVSTEAFF. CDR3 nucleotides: TGTGCCACCTCCGGGGGGGTGAGCACTGAAGCTTTCTTT.

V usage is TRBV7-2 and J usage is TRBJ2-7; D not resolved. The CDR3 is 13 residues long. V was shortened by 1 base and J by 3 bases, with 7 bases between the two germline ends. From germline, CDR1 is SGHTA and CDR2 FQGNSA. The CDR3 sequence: CASSLEEYYEQYV. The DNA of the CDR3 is TGTGCCAGCAGCTTAGAGGAGTACTACGAGCAGTACGTC.

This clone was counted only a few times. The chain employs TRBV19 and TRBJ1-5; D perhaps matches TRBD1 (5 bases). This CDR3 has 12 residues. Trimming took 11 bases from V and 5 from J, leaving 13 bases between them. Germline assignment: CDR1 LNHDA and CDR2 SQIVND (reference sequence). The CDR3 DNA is TGTGCCTCGGTGGGGCCCTATCAGCCCCAGCATTTT. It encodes CASVGPYQPQHF. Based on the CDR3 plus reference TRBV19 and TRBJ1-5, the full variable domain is DGGITQSPKYLFRKEGQNVTLSCEQNLNHDAMYWYRQDPGQGLRLIYYSQIVNDFQKGDIAEGYSVSREKKESFPLTVTSAQKNPTAFYLCASVGPYQPQHFGDGTRLSIL.

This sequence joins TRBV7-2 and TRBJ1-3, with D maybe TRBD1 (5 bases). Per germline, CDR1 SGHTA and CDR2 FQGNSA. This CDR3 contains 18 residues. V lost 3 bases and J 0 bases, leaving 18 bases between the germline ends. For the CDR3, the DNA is TGTGCCAGCAGCTTCAGGGCTCCGCCATTCCCCTCTGGAAACACCATATATTTT. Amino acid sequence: CASSFRAPPFPSGNTIYF.

The CDR3 is CASSISGRITNTGELFF. The CDR3 DNA reads as TGTGCCAGTAGTATCTCTGGTCGGATTACGAACACCGGGGAGCTGTTTTTT. This chain uses TRBV19 with TRBJ2-2; unclear D gene. The CDR3 extends over 17 amino acids. Per germline, CDR1 LNHDA and CDR2 SQIVND (reference sequence). Trimming shortened V by 3 bases and J by 0 bases, and 14 bases separated the two germline ends.

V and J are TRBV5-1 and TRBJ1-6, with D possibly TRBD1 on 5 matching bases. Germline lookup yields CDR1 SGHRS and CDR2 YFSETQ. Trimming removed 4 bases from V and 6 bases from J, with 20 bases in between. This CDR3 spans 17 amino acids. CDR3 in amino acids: CASSTGGLGVRNSPLHF. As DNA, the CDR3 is TGCGCCAGCAGCACGGGGGGGTTAGGGGTCCGTAATTCACCCCTCCACTTT.

CDR3 sequence reads: CASSSGTSVDTQYF. DNA for the CDR3: TGCGCCAGCAGCTCCGGGACTAGCGTCGATACGCAGTATTTT. The V and J genes are TRBV5-1 and TRBJ2-3; 10 bases map to TRBD2. CDR3 length: 14 residues. Germline-derived CDR1 and CDR2 are SGHRS and YFSETQ. J lost 6 bases, V lost 3 bases, and 4 bases had no gene match.

CDR3 residues: CASSLDGTGATEAFF. The CDR3 DNA sequence: TGTGCCAGCAGCTTAGACGGGACAGGGGCCACTGAAGCTTTCTTT. The genes are TRBV7-9 and TRBJ1-1; TRBD1 aligns across 10 bases. Germline-derived CDR1 and CDR2 are SEHNR and FQNEAQ (reference sequence). The CDR3 covers 15 residues. V lost 1 base, J lost 4 bases, and 3 bases stayed unmatched.

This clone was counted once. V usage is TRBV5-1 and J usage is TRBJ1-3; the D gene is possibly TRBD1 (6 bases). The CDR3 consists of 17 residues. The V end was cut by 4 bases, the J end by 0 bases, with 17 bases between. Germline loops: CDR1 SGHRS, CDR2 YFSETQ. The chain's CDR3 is CASSVNTGLSSGNTIYF. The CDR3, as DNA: TGCGCCAGCAGCGTGAATACAGGGCTGAGCTCTGGAAACACCATATATTTT.

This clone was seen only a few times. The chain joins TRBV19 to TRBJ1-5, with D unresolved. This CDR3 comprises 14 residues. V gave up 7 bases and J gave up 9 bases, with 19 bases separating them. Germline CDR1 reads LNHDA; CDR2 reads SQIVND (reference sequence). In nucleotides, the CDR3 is TGTGCCAGTACCCCGGTAAGAGGAGTGGGGCCCCAGCATTTT. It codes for CASTPVRGVGPQHF. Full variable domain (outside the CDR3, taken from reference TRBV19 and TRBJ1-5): DGGITQSPKYLFRKEGQNVTLSCEQNLNHDAMYWYRQDPGQGLRLIYYSQIVNDFQKGDIAEGYSVSREKKESFPLTVTSAQKNPTAFYLCASTPVRGVGPQHFGDGTRLSIL.

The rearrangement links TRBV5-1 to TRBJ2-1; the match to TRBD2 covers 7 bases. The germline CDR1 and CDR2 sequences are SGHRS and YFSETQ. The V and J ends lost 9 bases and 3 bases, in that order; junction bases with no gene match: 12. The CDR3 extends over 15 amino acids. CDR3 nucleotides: TGCGCCACTACCAAACGGGGGGAGCTCTACAATGAGCAGTTCTTC. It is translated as CATTKRGELYNEQFF. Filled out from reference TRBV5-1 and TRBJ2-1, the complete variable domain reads KAGVTQTPRYLIKTRGQQVTLSCSPISGHRSVSWYQQTPGQGLQFLFEYFSETQRNKGNFPGRFSGRQFSNSRSEMNVSTLELGDSALYLCATTKRGELYNEQFFGPGTRLTVL.

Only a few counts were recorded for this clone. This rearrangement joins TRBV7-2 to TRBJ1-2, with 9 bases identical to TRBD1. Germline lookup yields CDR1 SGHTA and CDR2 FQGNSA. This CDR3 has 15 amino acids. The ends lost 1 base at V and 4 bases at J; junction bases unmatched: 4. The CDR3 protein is CASSLGGTGLYGYTF. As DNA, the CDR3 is TGTGCCAGCAGCTTAGGAGGGACAGGGCTCTATGGCTACACCTTC.

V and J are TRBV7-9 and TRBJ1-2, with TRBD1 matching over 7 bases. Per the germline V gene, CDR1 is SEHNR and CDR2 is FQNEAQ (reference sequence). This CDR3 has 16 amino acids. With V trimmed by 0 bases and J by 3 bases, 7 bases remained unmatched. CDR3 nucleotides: TGTGCCAGCAGCTTAGCAAGGACAGGATCTGACTATGGCTACACCTTC. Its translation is CASSLARTGSDYGYTF. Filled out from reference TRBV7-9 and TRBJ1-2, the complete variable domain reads DTGVSQNPRHKITKRGQNVTFRCDPISEHNRLYWYRQTLGQGPEFLTYFQNEAQLEKSRLLSDRFSAERPKGSFSTLEIQRTEQGDSAMYLCASSLARTGSDYGYTFGSGTRLTVV.

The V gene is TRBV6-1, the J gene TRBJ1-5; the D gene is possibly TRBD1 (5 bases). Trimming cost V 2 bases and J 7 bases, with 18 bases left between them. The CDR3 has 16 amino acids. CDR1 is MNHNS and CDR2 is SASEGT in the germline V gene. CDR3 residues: CASSESAKGVDQPQHF. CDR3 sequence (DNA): TGTGCCAGCAGTGAATCAGCTAAAGGGGTAGACCAGCCCCAGCATTTT.

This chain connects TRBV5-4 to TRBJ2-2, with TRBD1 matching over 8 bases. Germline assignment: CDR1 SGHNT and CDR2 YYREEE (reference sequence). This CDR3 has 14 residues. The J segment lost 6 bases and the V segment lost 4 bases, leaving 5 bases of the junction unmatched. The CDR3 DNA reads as TGTGCCAGCAGCCTACGGACAGGGCCCGGGGAGCTGTTTTTT. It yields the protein CASSLRTGPGELFF. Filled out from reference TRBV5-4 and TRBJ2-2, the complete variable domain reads ETGVTQSPTHLIKTRGQQVTLRCSSQSGHNTVSWYQQALGQGPQFIFQYYREEENGRGNFPPRFSGLQFPNYSSELNVNALELDDSALYLCASSLRTGPGELFFGEGSRLTVL.

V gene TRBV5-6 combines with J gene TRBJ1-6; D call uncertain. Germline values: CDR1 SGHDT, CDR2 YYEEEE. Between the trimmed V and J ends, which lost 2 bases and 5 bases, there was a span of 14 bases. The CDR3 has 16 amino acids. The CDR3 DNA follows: TGTGCCAGCAGCTTAGGAGGGTCCCCAAATAATTCACCCCTCCACTTT. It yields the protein CASSLGGSPNNSPLHF.

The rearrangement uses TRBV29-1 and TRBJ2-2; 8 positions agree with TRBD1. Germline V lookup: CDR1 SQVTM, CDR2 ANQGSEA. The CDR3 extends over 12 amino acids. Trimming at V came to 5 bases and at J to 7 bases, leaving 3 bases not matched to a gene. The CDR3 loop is CSVQGAGGELFF. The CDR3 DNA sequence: TGCAGCGTTCAGGGGGCGGGCGGGGAGCTGTTTTTT.